This T cell receptor beta chain was identified during a study of CD8+CD57+ T cells in acquired aplastic anemia (dated by TCRdb to about 2018). Some background on the complete study: Extracted DNA from sorted CD4+ and CD8+ cells averaged around 3.5 ug, ranging from roughly 0.19 to 27.4 ug. An average of around 9.8 million reads for CD4+ cells and 11.0 million reads for CD8+ cells was obtained from healthy donor samples.

Ten or more counts support this clonotype. Its antigen is currently not known. Base qualities are not at hand, and no much larger clone is one base apart. As encoded in the germline V gene (reference sequence), CDR1 is LNHNV while CDR2 is YYDKDF. At the junction V is shortened by 0 bases and J by 8 bases; bases outside the gene matches: 14. From the cysteine through the phenylalanine, the CDR3 covers 19 amino acids. The DNA shown is the 57-base CDR3, in frame from base 1. Study-level results and caveats: Twenty-nine CD8+ CDR3 sequences were found in both patients and controls but appeared to be highly expressed in patients and within the immunodominant clones of the patients. Patients and healthy controls showed no significant difference in CD8+ Simpson's diversity (P=0.060).

Genomic DNA served as template for TCR beta VDJ combination and CDR3 sequence profiling. An Illumina HiSeq 2000 was the platform used for TCR repertoire sequencing. The authors' pipeline ran thus. Repertoire assessment relied on Simpson's diversity index, CDR3 size and DJ length profiles, and TRBV/TRBJ rearrangement plots. The immunodominant clone was defined as the most abundant DNA sequence in deep sequencing data. CDR3 amino acid sequences were checked for sharing across subjects and were also compared against the VDJdb database and published repertoires. TCRdb handled the public reads itself, with Q25 trimming in fastp and clone calling in MiXCR, and kept productive beta chains. Rows with one shared CDR3 protein collapse into an entry with the most common genes and DNA. The V and J calls and clone size are TCRdb's, not the authors'. The sample data list under 250,000 distinct CDR3 sequences, and roughly 35% of these were observed just once. Jointly, the top ten make up 0.95% to 1.3% of the sample.

In the study, sorted CD4+ and CD8+ blood T cells from patients with severe aplastic anemia and from healthy subjects underwent deep sequencing of TCR repertoires. Ficoll-Paque density gradient centrifugation was used to isolate peripheral blood mononuclear cells. Before DNA extraction, CD4+ and CD8+ T cells were sorted with FACS or magnetic beads. The chain was built from TRBV15 and TRBJ2-1, with 12 bases in between that match TRBD2. Sequenced material: sorted CD4+, CD8+, or CD8+CD57+ T cells (not recorded which) from PBMCs. This sequence originates from a human donor in good health, serving as a control. The CDR3: CATSREPPYTSGRFDEQFF. The nucleotide sequence reads TGTGCCACCAGCAGAGAGCCCCCTTATACTAGCGGGAGGTTTGATGAGCAGTTCTTC.